Described below is a single T cell receptor (beta chain) sequence and its context. Which antigen it targets is not known. Base qualities are missing; no much larger clone stands one base away. This sample was taken from a study of T cells in pancreatic ductal adenocarcinoma (dated by TCRdb to 2016 to 2017). Study-level background: Surgically resected pancreatic ductal adenocarcinoma specimens were analyzed for the quantity, spatial distribution, and characteristics of both suppressive cells and tumor-infiltrating CD8+ T cells, an effort aimed at clarifying the adaptive T-cell response occurring naturally. General findings and caveats noted by the study authors: Because inoperable disease is present at presentation in most pancreatic cancer patients, the resected cohort was biased toward the minority with early-stage disease. Tumor versus blood clonality comparisons may be biased because tumors are enriched in CD45RO+ effector rather than naive T cells, biasing toward lower diversity. No significant difference in T-cell clonality was found between tumor and blood, with mean clonality of approximately 0.11 in tumors and around 0.07 in blood. More total productive templates and about 7.2-fold more unique clonotypes were found in blood samples than in tumor samples.

The immunoSEQ hsTCRB kit was used to amplify TCR beta CDR3 regions from genomic DNA. High-throughput TRB CDR3 sequencing was performed on an Illumina HiSeq system. In the source study's methods: The immunoSEQ software was used to analyze sequencing reads, and nonproductive sequences containing premature stops or frame-shifts were removed. Clonality of the repertoire was calculated as one minus Shannon entropy normalized by log2 of the number of unique productive sequences. Not all clones reach the TCRdb copy of this immuneACCESS table, which keeps in-frame sequences only. Checked studies attribute under half of the gap to unresolved V genes and leave the rest unexplained. The V and J calls and the clone size are those of that table, but D and trimming were determined from the DNA. The sample table holds approximately 97,000 clones, of which 90% to 95% were seen once. The top ten hold roughly 3.1% of the sample.

The pancreatic ductal adenocarcinoma patients who were selected had gone through surgery without receiving any neoadjuvant therapy. After peripheral blood was drawn into heparin tubes, PBMCs were separated on a histopaque density gradient and then cryopreserved in about 9.8% DMSO. The DNeasy Blood and Tissue Kit, with Proteinase K and RNase treatment, was used to extract genomic DNA from roughly seven PBMC specimens and roughly 9 flash-frozen tumor specimens. CDR1 and CDR2, per the germline V gene, are SGHRS and YFSETQ. V is cut back by 3 bases and J by 3 bases, with 10 bases in the junction unmatched. The CDR3, from cysteine to phenylalanine, totals 17 residues. The only DNA kept is the CDR3, 51 bases in frame from the first base.

The chain was built from TRBV5-1 and TRBJ2-7; the central 12 bases match TRBD2. This TCR was recovered from a human donor with pancreatic ductal adenocarcinoma. The sequenced material came from PBMCs. CDR3 reads: CASSYLRTSGIGYEQYF. The DNA sequence is given as TGCGCCAGCAGCTACCTTCGGACTAGCGGGATTGGCTACGAGCAGTACTTC.